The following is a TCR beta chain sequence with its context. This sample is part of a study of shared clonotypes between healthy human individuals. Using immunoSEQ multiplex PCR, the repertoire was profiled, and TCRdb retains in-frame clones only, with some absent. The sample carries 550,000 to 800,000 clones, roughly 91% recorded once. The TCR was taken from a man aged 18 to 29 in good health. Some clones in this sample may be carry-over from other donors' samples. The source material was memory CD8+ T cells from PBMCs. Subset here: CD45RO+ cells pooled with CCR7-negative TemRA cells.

CDR3 region: CASSELAEDPTDTQYF. CDR3 sequence (DNA): TGCGCCAGCAGCGAACTAGCGGAAGATCCCACAGATACGCAGTATTTT. The chain recombines TRBV10-2 with TRBJ2-3; the match to TRBD2 covers 8 bases. V shed 6 bases and J 2 bases; nucleotides not matched to a gene: 10. The CDR3 is made up of 16 amino acids. From germline, CDR1 is WSHSY and CDR2 SAAADI.